The clone carrying this T cell receptor beta chain showed up just once. This CDR3 is 16 amino acids long. CDR1 is SGHTA, CDR2 FQGNSA, per germline. Trimming left V 1 base short and J 1 base short, with 8 bases between. How the authors handled the data: Reference gene primer amplification gave estimated nucleated cell counts. Profiled with immunoSEQ multiplex PCR; TCRdb holds only in-frame clones, not every one. The V and J calls and clone size were taken over from that table, and D and trimming were inferred from the DNA. The sample has 75,000 to 90,000 clones; roughly 88% are singletons. This sample is drawn from a study of blood T cell repertoires in COVID-19. Study in general: Acute and convalescent COVID-19 samples came from the United States, Italy and Spain.

V is TRBV7-2 and J is TRBJ2-6, with TRBD1 as a possible D gene (5 bases). This sequence was found in a man between 45 and 60 years old with active COVID-19. Material for sequencing was peripheral blood. As DNA, the CDR3 is TGTGCCAGCAGCTTAGAAGGGGCGTCTGGGGCCAACGTCCTGACTTTC. Amino acid sequence: CASSLEGASGANVLTF.